This T cell receptor beta chain was sequenced in a study of cytomegalovirus exposure and HLA in healthy donors. The study ran its PCR with 60 Vbeta and 13 Jbeta primers. The table came from immunoSEQ multiplex PCR; TCRdb's copy has only in-frame clones and leaves some out. The sample consists of around 100,000 clones, about 77% of them appearing once. Per germline, CDR1 MNHEY and CDR2 SMNVEV (reference sequence). With V trimmed by 5 bases and J by 2 bases, 3 bases remained unmatched. The CDR3 runs 13 residues. The sequence was collected from a woman under 30 in good health and CMV-seropositive. V is TRBV27 and J is TRBJ2-7; TRBD1 agrees at 7 bases. The sequenced sample consisted of PBMCs. CDR3 DNA: TGTGCCAGCAGTAGGGGACAGACCTACGAGCAGTACTTC. Translating it yields CASSRGQTYEQYF.